The next 28 T cell receptor beta chains were all read from a single sample in a study of hypomethylating agent response in myelodysplastic syndrome. Profiled with immunoSEQ multiplex PCR; TCRdb holds only in-frame clones, not every one. The data show about 5,900 clones, about nine tenths seen once. The sequencing here drew on bone marrow, taken before or after starting hypomethylating agent treatment for myelodysplastic syndrome (not recorded which). These receptors all stem from a human donor with myelodysplastic syndrome.

The rearrangement joins TRBV5-1 to TRBJ2-1; 7 bases agree with TRBD1. The germline gives CDR1 SGHRS, CDR2 YFSETQ. The CDR3 loop spans 16 amino acids. V lost 0 bases, J lost 2 bases, and 5 bases stayed unmatched. The CDR3 DNA follows: TGCGCCAGCAGCTTGGGGATACAGGGGACCTACAATGAGCAGTTCTTC. It translates to CASSLGIQGTYNEQFF. The full variable domain, rest sourced from reference TRBV5-1 and TRBJ2-1, is KAGVTQTPRYLIKTRGQQVTLSCSPISGHRSVSWYQQTPGQGLQFLFEYFSETQRNKGNFPGRFSGRQFSNSRSEMNVSTLELGDSALYLCASSLGIQGTYNEQFFGPGTRLTVL.

This clone was counted a few times. The V and J genes are TRBV2 and TRBJ1-2; weak D call: TRBD1 (5 bases). V lost 3 bases, J lost 4 bases, and 18 bases lay in between. The germline CDR1 and CDR2 sequences are SNHLY and FYNNEI. This CDR3 has 16 residues. CDR3 protein: CASSDQSGTETYGYTF. CDR3 coding DNA: TGTGCCAGCAGTGACCAGTCCGGGACCGAAACCTATGGCTACACCTTC.

This chain joins TRBV7-8 and TRBJ1-1; a possible D gene is TRBD1 (6 bases). V was cut by 5 bases and J by 5 bases, with 18 bases left in between. The CDR3 extends over 15 amino acids. Germline values: CDR1 SGHVS, CDR2 FQNEAQ. The CDR3 DNA sequence: TGTGCCAGCAGCCCTACCGGGACATTGGAGACTGAAGCTTTCTTT. Its translation is CASSPTGTLETEAFF. The full variable domain, with the rest looked up from reference TRBV7-8 and TRBJ1-1, is GAGVSQSPRYKVAKRGQDVALRCDPISGHVSLFWYQQALGQGPEFLTYFQNEAQLDKSGLPSDRFFAERPEGSVSTLKIQRTQQEDSAVYLCASSPTGTLETEAFFGQGTRLTVV.

The J gene is TRBJ1-5, the V gene TRBV5-4; possible D gene TRBD1, 6 bases. CDR1 is SGHNT and CDR2 is YYREEE in the germline V gene (reference sequence). This CDR3 is 14 amino acids long. The V gene lost 5 bases and the J gene lost 3 bases, with 12 bases spanning the gap. The CDR3 protein is CASSSRGVNQPQHF. CDR3 nucleotide sequence: TGTGCCAGCAGTAGCAGGGGAGTCAATCAGCCCCAGCATTTT.

This sequence joins TRBV5-1 and TRBJ2-3, with 9 bases that match TRBD2. Per the germline V gene, CDR1 is SGHRS and CDR2 is YFSETQ. The CDR3 has 13 amino acids. V shed 8 bases, J shed 1 base, and the junction held 2 bases outside the gene matches. The CDR3 spells CASWTSGTDTQYF. The CDR3 coding sequence is TGCGCCAGTTGGACTAGCGGCACAGATACGCAGTATTTT.

The chain combines TRBV15 with TRBJ1-4, with D uncertain. The germline CDR1 and CDR2 sequences are LNHNV and YYDKDF (reference sequence). This CDR3 has 12 residues. V shed 5 bases and J shed 4 bases, with 5 bases lying between them. CDR3 sequence (DNA): TGTGCCACCAGCCCCAGTAATGAAAAACTGTTTTTT. Its protein product is CATSPSNEKLFF.

The chain carries TRBV7-9 and TRBJ2-7; D may be TRBD1 (6 bases). The V and J ends lost 0 bases and 2 bases respectively, with 8 bases between them. This CDR3 contains 14 residues. The V gene's germline CDR1 is SEHNR and CDR2 FQNEAQ (reference sequence). In nucleotides, the CDR3 is TGTGCCAGCAGCTTAGCTGGGGACACCTACGAGCAGTACTTC. This encodes CASSLAGDTYEQYF.

The chain employs TRBV28 and TRBJ2-3, with a weak D call TRBD1 (5 bases). Germline loops: CDR1 MDHEN, CDR2 SYDVKM. The CDR3 runs 14 residues. Trimming left V 3 bases short and J 1 base short, with 8 bases between. CDR3 bases: TGTGCCAGCAGTTTGGGGCGCGGCACAGATACGCAGTATTTT. Its protein is CASSLGRGTDTQYF.

The V and J genes are TRBV6-5 and TRBJ2-7; D gene uncertain. The CDR3 runs to 14 residues. V lost 2 bases and J lost 4, with 12 bases in between. Germline V CDR1 and CDR2: MNHEY, SVGAGI. The CDR3 protein is CASSYSSLIYEQYF. DNA for the CDR3: TGTGCCAGCAGTTACAGTTCTCTCATTTACGAGCAGTACTTC.

This chain links TRBV7-2 with TRBJ1-1, with TRBD1 as a possible D gene (6 bases). The CDR3 totals 14 residues. Germline V gives CDR1 SGHTA, CDR2 FQGNSA. Deletions cut 5 bases from V and 4 bases from J, with 14 bases between. CDR3 loop: CASSREGGVTEAFF. CDR3 nucleotides: TGTGCCAGCAGCCGTGAAGGGGGGGTCACTGAAGCTTTCTTT.

The chain has TRBV5-5 and TRBJ1-2, with 7 bases identical to TRBD1. V shed 3 bases and J 7 bases; nucleotides not matched to a gene: 9. CDR1 is SGHKS and CDR2 is YYEKEE in the germline V gene (reference sequence). The CDR3 extends over 14 amino acids. In nucleotides, the CDR3 is TGTGCCAGCAGCTCACAGGGGTCCTCCTCTGGCTACACCTTC. Translated: CASSSQGSSSGYTF.

J is TRBJ2-1 and V is TRBV6-6; 14 bases line up with TRBD2. In germline, CDR1 is MNHNY, CDR2 SVGAGI (reference sequence). The junction had 6 bases not matched to a gene; V was cut back by 10 bases and J by 10 bases. This CDR3 is built from 13 residues. CDR3 region: CATGTSGGKEQFF. CDR3 sequence (DNA): TGTGCCACCGGGACTAGCGGGGGCAAAGAGCAGTTCTTC.

The rearrangement joins TRBV11-2 to TRBJ2-7; 7 bases match TRBD1. The V and J ends lost 6 bases and 5 bases, in that order; junction bases with no gene match: 4. CDR3 size: 12 residues. Germline CDR1 is SGHAT and CDR2 is FQNNGV. The CDR3 loop reads CASRRQGHEQYF. The DNA for the CDR3 is TGTGCCAGCAGAAGACAGGGCCACGAGCAGTACTTC. The entire variable domain, with the rest obtained from reference TRBV11-2 and TRBJ2-7, is as follows: EAGVAQSPRYKIIEKRQSVAFWCNPISGHATLYWYQQILGQGPKLLIQFQNNGVVDDSQLPKDRFSAERLKGVDSTLKIQPAKLEDSAVYLCASRRQGHEQYFGPGTRLTVT.

This clone was detected only once. The chain combines TRBV6-1 with TRBJ2-3, with TRBD1 matching over 8 bases. Germline loops: CDR1 MNHNS, CDR2 SASEGT. Germline trimming cut 4 bases from V and 6 bases from J; bases unmatched to any gene: 9. This CDR3 has 15 residues. The chain's CDR3 is CASSGRTGTPDTQYF. CDR3 in DNA: TGTGCCAGCAGTGGGCGGACAGGGACCCCTGATACGCAGTATTTT.

CDR3 loop: CASSAGTGFYEQFF. The CDR3 coding sequence is TGTGCCAGCAGTGCCGGGACAGGGTTTTATGAGCAGTTCTTC. The J gene is TRBJ2-1, the V gene TRBV27, with 9 bases that match TRBD1. Losses at the gene ends were 5 bases for V and 8 bases for J; bases not matched to a gene: 7. Germline CDR1 and CDR2: MNHEY and SMNVEV (reference sequence). CDR3 length: 14 residues.

V gene TRBV10-3 combines with J gene TRBJ1-6; D remains unclear. Germline V gene sequence: CDR1 ENHRY, CDR2 SYGVKD. The CDR3 sequence is 14 residues long. Trimming stripped 5 bases from V and 7 bases from J, with 12 bases between. CDR3 region: CAISPFTRNSPLHF. The DNA for the CDR3 is TGTGCCATCAGTCCCTTTACTCGGAATTCACCCCTCCACTTT.

Only a few counts were recorded for this clone. The V and J genes are TRBV7-2 and TRBJ2-7, with D perhaps TRBD2 (5 bases). V gave up 5 bases and J gave up 1 base, with 15 bases separating them. CDR3 length equals 15 residues. Germline CDR1 reads SGHTA; CDR2 reads FQGNSA. CDR3 sequence reads: CASSLDRGSSYEQYF. For the CDR3, the DNA is TGTGCCAGCAGCCTAGACCGGGGAAGTTCCTACGAGCAGTACTTC.

The rearrangement links TRBV5-6 to TRBJ1-4; the D is unclear. The V gene lost 1 base and the J gene lost 10 bases, with 11 bases spanning the gap. The germline gives CDR1 SGHDT, CDR2 YYEEEE. The CDR3 covers 13 residues. The CDR3 bases are TGTGCCAGCAGCTTGATCTCCGGTGGAAAACTGTTTTTT. The encoded protein is CASSLISGGKLFF.

This clone was counted a single time. The chain couples TRBV5-1 to TRBJ1-1; 7 nucleotides agree with TRBD1. Germline CDR1 reads SGHRS; CDR2 reads YFSETQ. V shed 0 bases, J shed 1 base, and the junction held 3 bases outside the gene matches. This CDR3 has 15 amino acids. In DNA, the CDR3 is TGCGCCAGCAGCTTGGCCGGGACAGCGAACACTGAAGCTTTCTTT. It yields the protein CASSLAGTANTEAFF.

The chain carries TRBV4-3 and TRBJ2-3; tentative D call: TRBD1 (6 bases). V was trimmed by 4 bases and J by 4 bases, leaving 9 bases between them. Germline V gene sequence: CDR1 LGHNA, CDR2 YSLEER. The CDR3 runs 13 residues. Here the CDR3 reads CASSLQGSDTQYF. CDR3 in DNA: TGCGCCAGCAGCCTTCAGGGGTCAGATACGCAGTATTTT.

The chain couples TRBV5-6 to TRBJ1-5; D remains ambiguous. CDR1 SGHDT and CDR2 YYEEEE come from the germline V gene. Trimming pared 3 bases from V and 5 bases from J, leaving 6 bases between. The CDR3 has 12 amino acids. This chain's CDR3 is CASSSGDQPQHF. Here the CDR3 DNA reads TGTGCCAGCAGCTCCGGAGATCAGCCCCAGCATTTT.

CDR3 sequence (DNA): TGCAGCGCCGAAGCCACCCCCGGGGCCAACGTCCTGACTTTC. Amino acids: CSAEATPGANVLTF. V and J are TRBV29-1 and TRBJ2-6; D remains ambiguous. V lost 7 bases to trimming and J lost 4 bases, with 14 bases between them. Germline V gene data show CDR1 as SQVTM and CDR2 as ANQGSEA. The CDR3 spans 14 residues.

V is TRBV18 and J is TRBJ1-2; D uncertain. CDR1 and CDR2 (germline): KGHSH, LQKENI. The CDR3 is made up of 15 amino acids. The germline V and J ends were trimmed by 3 bases and 0 bases, with 11 bases remaining between them. The CDR3 bases are TGTGCCAGCTCACCCGCCGTTGGGACTAACTATGGCTACACCTTC. As protein: CASSPAVGTNYGYTF.

This chain links TRBV2 with TRBJ2-1; D not certain. The CDR3 is 14 residues long. V was shortened by 2 bases and J by 6 bases, with 11 bases between the two germline ends. Per the germline V gene, CDR1 is SNHLY and CDR2 is FYNNEI. CDR3 DNA sequence: TGTGCCAGCAGTGAATTAGTGCTCTTCAATGAGCAGTTCTTC. Translating gives CASSELVLFNEQFF.

This chain joins TRBV5-1 and TRBJ1-2; D remains unclear. The CDR3 loop spans 15 amino acids. Germline V CDR1 and CDR2: SGHRS, YFSETQ. V gave up 0 bases and J gave up 4 bases, with 13 bases separating them. The CDR3 loop is CASSLVSSGSYGYTF. The CDR3 nucleotides read TGCGCCAGCAGCTTGGTGTCCTCGGGGTCCTATGGCTACACCTTC.

This chain links TRBV5-1 with TRBJ1-1; no clear D gene. With 0 bases removed from V and 0 bases from J, the gap between germline ends came to 9 bases. CDR3 size: 15 residues. CDR1 is SGHRS, CDR2 YFSETQ, per germline. The CDR3 DNA follows: TGCGCCAGCAGCTTGGAACCGGGCATGAACACTGAAGCTTTCTTT. Encoded protein: CASSLEPGMNTEAFF.

The rearrangement uses TRBV5-4 and TRBJ2-1, with 8 bases matching TRBD2. With V trimmed by 3 bases and J by 3 bases, 20 bases remained unmatched. Germline V gives CDR1 SGHNT, CDR2 YYREEE (reference sequence). The CDR3 contains 20 residues. CDR3 coding DNA: TGTGCCAGCAGCTCCCAGTTGCGGGGGACGGCCCGGGGGGGCTACAATGAGCAGTTCTTC. It translates to CASSSQLRGTARGGYNEQFF.

The chain combines TRBV5-1 with TRBJ1-1; D is uncertain. Deletions cut 6 bases from V and 6 bases from J, with 21 bases between. The length of the CDR3 is 15 residues. CDR1 is SGHRS and CDR2 is YFSETQ in the germline V gene. The CDR3 reads CASTSAPFPDAEAFF. The CDR3 DNA follows: TGCGCCAGCACGTCGGCCCCCTTTCCCGACGCTGAAGCTTTCTTT.